Each of the 18 T cell receptor beta chains below was sequenced from the same sample in a study of blood T cell repertoires in COVID-19. TCRdb's table, derived via immunoSEQ multiplex PCR, lists solely in-frame clones and lacks some. The profile covers about 88,000 clones, with roughly 90% appearing a single time and roughly 15% taken by the ten largest. Sequencing was performed on peripheral blood. These receptor sequences come from a male donor with acute or convalescent COVID-19.

Details on this clone: A read error may produce the germline difference seen at one junction end. The chain is built from TRBV3-1 (or the pseudogene TRBV3-2) and TRBJ2-3, with 9 positions matching TRBD1. Germline lookup yields CDR1 LGHDT and CDR2 YNNKEL (reference sequence). The CDR3 extends over 12 amino acids. The CDR3 bases are TGTGCCAGCAGCCAGGCCGGGACAGGGAATTCTTTT. This codes for CASSQAGTGNSF.

This chain links TRBV29-1 with TRBJ1-1, with D tentatively TRBD1 (6 bases). This CDR3 spans 18 amino acids. The V gene's germline CDR1 is SQVTM and CDR2 ANQGSEA. The ends were cut back, 4 bases at V and 4 bases at J, with 28 bases in the middle. This CDR3 reads CSVGGPQGDGGGSTEAFF. As DNA, the CDR3 is TGCAGCGTTGGGGGACCACAGGGTGATGGCGGTGGAAGCACTGAAGCTTTCTTT. The variable domain in full, with the rest retrieved from reference TRBV29-1 and TRBJ1-1, is SAVISQKPSRDICQRGTSLTIQCQVDSQVTMMFWYRQQPGQSLTLIATANQGSEATYESGFVIDKFPISRPNLTFSTLTVSNMSPEDSSIYLCSVGGPQGDGGGSTEAFFGQGTRLTVV.

In this sample, this clone turned up once. The chain is built from TRBV12-3 or TRBV12-4 and TRBJ1-2; no firm D call. The CDR3 sequence is 12 residues long. V lost 1 base and J lost 8, with 8 bases in between. CDR3 DNA: TGTGCCAGCAGTTTAGATAGGCGGGGCTACACCTTC. It encodes CASSLDRRGYTF.

This chain joins TRBV19 and TRBJ2-3; the D gene is possibly TRBD2 (5 bases). The V gene lost 7 bases and the J gene lost 3 bases, with 17 bases spanning the gap. The germline gives CDR1 LNHDA, CDR2 SQIVND (reference sequence). The CDR3 sequence is 15 residues long. DNA for the CDR3: TGTGCCAGTACCCAGGTCGGAGGCCGGACAGATACGCAGTATTTT. The encoded protein is CASTQVGGRTDTQYF.

The V gene is TRBV6-5, the J gene TRBJ2-7, with a weak D call TRBD2 (5 bases). V gave up 0 bases and J gave up 0 bases, with 12 bases separating them. The CDR3 runs to 16 residues. Germline-derived CDR1 and CDR2 are MNHEY and SVGAGI. This chain's CDR3 is CASSYSAARGSYEQYF. CDR3 coding DNA: TGTGCCAGCAGTTACTCGGCCGCCCGGGGCTCCTACGAGCAGTACTTC.

The chain employs TRBV19 and TRBJ1-1; weak D call: TRBD1 (6 bases). This CDR3 contains 15 residues. Looked up from germline, CDR1 is LNHDA and CDR2 is SQIVND (reference sequence). Trimming shortened V by 6 bases and J by 2 bases, and 16 bases separated the two germline ends. The DNA of the CDR3 is TGTGCCAGTAGGCGGGCTACAGGGCCCAACACTGAAGCTTTCTTT. Translating gives CASRRATGPNTEAFF.

This clone was observed a single time. The J gene is TRBJ1-4, the V gene TRBV4-1; D uncertain. CDR1 and CDR2 (germline): MGHRA, YSYEKL. This CDR3 has 15 residues. Trimming removed 1 base from V and 4 bases from J, with 10 bases in between. The CDR3 reads CASSQAGGRNEKLFF. Here the CDR3 DNA reads TGCGCCAGCAGCCAAGCGGGAGGACGTAATGAAAAACTGTTTTTT.

The chain recombines TRBV11-2 with TRBJ2-3; maybe TRBD2 (6 bases). V dropped 5 bases and J dropped 2 bases, with 11 bases sitting between them. The CDR3 is 14 residues long. Germline V gene data show CDR1 as SGHAT and CDR2 as FQNNGV. CDR3 coding DNA: TGTGCCAGCAGCCCCCGACTAGACACAGATACGCAGTATTTT. This translates into CASSPRLDTDTQYF. The whole variable domain, remainder taken from reference TRBV11-2 and TRBJ2-3, is EAGVAQSPRYKIIEKRQSVAFWCNPISGHATLYWYQQILGQGPKLLIQFQNNGVVDDSQLPKDRFSAERLKGVDSTLKIQPAKLEDSAVYLCASSPRLDTDTQYFGPGTRLTVL.

CDR3 loop: CATESPAFSNQPQHF. The CDR3 DNA is TGTGCCACCGAGAGCCCCGCTTTCAGCAATCAGCCCCAGCATTTT. The chain employs TRBV28 and TRBJ1-5; D is ambiguous. There are 15 residues in the CDR3. Trimming removed 10 bases from V and 1 base from J, with 17 bases in between. Germline values: CDR1 MDHEN, CDR2 SYDVKM.

As concerns this clone: In the same sample, other DNA sequences code for this CDR3. The chain is built from TRBV7-2 and TRBJ1-6; D is ambiguous. Germline CDR1 and CDR2: SGHTA and FQGNSA. V dropped 3 bases and J dropped 0 bases, with 3 bases sitting between them. This CDR3 region has 14 residues. The chain's CDR3 is CASSLSSYNSPLHF. The CDR3 region has the DNA TGTGCCAGCAGCTTGAGCTCCTATAATTCACCCCTCCACTTT.

CDR3 loop: CAWSVETRLARQFF. CDR3 sequence (DNA): TGTGCCTGGAGTGTAGAAACCCGACTAGCCCGGCAGTTCTTC. The rearrangement uses TRBV30 and TRBJ2-1, with 7 bases matching TRBD2. The germline V gene encodes CDR1 GTSNPN and CDR2 SVGIG (reference sequence). Trimming at V came to 0 bases and at J to 12 bases, leaving 11 bases not matched to a gene. CDR3 length: 14 amino acids. The full variable domain, rest sourced from reference TRBV30 and TRBJ2-1, is SQTIHQWPATLVQPVGSPLSLECTVEGTSNPNLYWYRQAAGRGLQLLFYSVGIGQISSEVPQNLSASRPQDRQFILSSKKLLLSDSGFYLCAWSVETRLARQFFGPGTRLTVL.

J is TRBJ1-2 and V is TRBV18, with 10 bases matching TRBD1. Germline V CDR1 and CDR2: KGHSH, LQKENI. The V and J ends lost 3 bases and 4 bases, in that order; junction bases with no gene match: 11. The CDR3 spans 17 residues. CDR3 amino acids: CASSPAGTGVSAYGYTF. The CDR3 DNA follows: TGTGCCAGCTCACCCGCCGGGACAGGGGTCTCCGCCTATGGCTACACCTTC.

The rearrangement joins TRBV4-1 to TRBJ2-5; 11 bases agree with TRBD2. Germline lookup yields CDR1 MGHRA and CDR2 YSYEKL. There are 15 residues in the CDR3. Unmatched junction bases numbered 5, after V lost 6 bases and J lost 2 bases. CDR3 in DNA: TGCGCCAGCAGTCGGGTAGCGGGGGGGCAAGAGACCCAGTACTTC. This codes for CASSRVAGGQETQYF.

CDR3 bases: TGTGCCAGTAGTATCCCCGGGGTCACAGATACGCAGTATTTT. Protein product: CASSIPGVTDTQYF. The genes are TRBV19 and TRBJ2-3; perhaps TRBD2 as D (5 bases). V lost 3 bases and J lost 2, with 9 bases in between. CDR1 and CDR2 from the germline V gene are LNHDA and SQIVND (reference sequence). The CDR3 loop spans 14 amino acids. Using reference TRBV19 and TRBJ2-3 for the parts outside the CDR3, the full variable domain is DGGITQSPKYLFRKEGQNVTLSCEQNLNHDAMYWYRQDPGQGLRLIYYSQIVNDFQKGDIAEGYSVSREKKESFPLTVTSAQKNPTAFYLCASSIPGVTDTQYFGPGTRLTVL.

This chain joins TRBV29-1 and TRBJ1-2; 7 bases line up with TRBD1. CDR3 length: 11 residues. Germline CDR1 and CDR2: SQVTM and ANQGSEA. The V segment lost 7 bases and the J segment 10 bases; nucleotides outside the gene matches: 9. CDR3 amino acids: CSAVATGDYTF. CDR3 in DNA: TGCAGCGCCGTGGCTACAGGGGACTACACCTTC.

This clone was picked up a small number of times. The J gene is TRBJ2-7, the V gene TRBV2; tentative D call: TRBD2 (6 bases). Germline CDR1 is SNHLY and CDR2 is FYNNEI. CDR3 length equals 14 residues. The V gene lost 6 bases and the J gene lost 6 bases, with 18 bases spanning the gap. CDR3 amino acids: CASSVAWGVGEQYF. Here the CDR3 DNA reads TGTGCCAGCAGCGTAGCGTGGGGGGTAGGCGAGCAGTACTTC.

The chain carries TRBV27 and TRBJ1-5; D is perhaps TRBD1 (6 bases). The CDR3 has 14 residues. Trimming cost V 5 bases and J 6 bases, with 14 bases left between them. Germline V gene data show CDR1 as MNHEY and CDR2 as SMNVEV (reference sequence). The CDR3 is CASSLRRGGQPQHF. CDR3 bases: TGTGCCAGCAGTCTCCGCAGGGGCGGTCAGCCCCAGCATTTT.

The chain recombines TRBV28 with TRBJ2-7; D perhaps matches TRBD1 (6 bases). The CDR3 extends over 15 amino acids. CDR1 is MDHEN and CDR2 is SYDVKM in the germline V gene. With 8 bases removed from V and 3 bases from J, the gap between germline ends came to 20 bases. DNA for the CDR3: TGTGCCAGCCGACAGAGCTCGGGACATTACTACGAGCAGTACTTC. Protein: CASRQSSGHYYEQYF.